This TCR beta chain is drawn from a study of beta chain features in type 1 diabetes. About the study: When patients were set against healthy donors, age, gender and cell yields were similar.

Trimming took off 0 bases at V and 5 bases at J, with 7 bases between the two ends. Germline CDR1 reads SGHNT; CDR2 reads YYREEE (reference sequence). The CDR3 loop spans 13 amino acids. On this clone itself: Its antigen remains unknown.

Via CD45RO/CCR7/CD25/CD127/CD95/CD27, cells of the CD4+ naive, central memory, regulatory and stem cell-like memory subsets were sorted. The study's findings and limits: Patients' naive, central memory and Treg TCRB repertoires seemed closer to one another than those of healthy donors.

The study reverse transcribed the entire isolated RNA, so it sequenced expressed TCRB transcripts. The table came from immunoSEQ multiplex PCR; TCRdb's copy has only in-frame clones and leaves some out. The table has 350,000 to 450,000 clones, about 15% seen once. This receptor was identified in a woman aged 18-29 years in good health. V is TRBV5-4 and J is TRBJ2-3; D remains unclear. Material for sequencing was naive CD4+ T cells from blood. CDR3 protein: CASSLGLGDTQYF. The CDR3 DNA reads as TGTGCCAGCAGCTTGGGTCTCGGAGATACGCAGTATTTT.